The 2 T cell receptor beta chains below were found in one sample sequenced in a study of cytomegalovirus exposure and HLA in healthy donors. 13 Jbeta primers and 60 Vbeta primers were used for the PCR. Method: immunoSEQ multiplex PCR; TCRdb's copy keeps in-frame clones and lacks some. The table lists approximately 150,000 clones, around 81% of them singletons, with 1.5% to 1.9% in the top ten. The material sequenced was PBMCs. The source is a man aged 35 to 55 in good health and CMV-seronegative.

This sequence joins TRBV9 and TRBJ2-3; perhaps TRBD2 as D (5 bases). The CDR3 totals 19 residues. Per germline, CDR1 SGDLS and CDR2 YYNGEE. V was cut by 0 bases and J by 0 bases, with 20 bases left in between. CDR3 protein: CASSVGPGERLTSTDTQYF. CDR3 nucleotides: TGTGCCAGCAGCGTAGGACCCGGGGAGCGGTTAACTAGCACAGATACGCAGTATTTT. Using reference TRBV9 and TRBJ2-3 for the parts outside the CDR3, the full variable domain is DSGVTQTPKHLITATGQRVTLRCSPRSGDLSVYWYQQSLDQGLQFLIQYYNGEERAKGNILERFSAQQFPDLHSELNLSSLELGDSALYFCASSVGPGERLTSTDTQYFGPGTRLTVL.

The chain is built from TRBV6-6 and TRBJ2-5; 10 nucleotides match TRBD1. There are 15 residues in the CDR3. The V gene end was trimmed by 0 bases and the J gene end by 4 bases; junction bases not matched to a gene: 2. Germline loops: CDR1 MNHNY, CDR2 SVGAGI (reference sequence). This CDR3 is CASSYSTGGGETQYF. The CDR3 DNA is TGTGCCAGCAGTTACTCGACAGGGGGCGGAGAGACCCAGTACTTC.